The present T cell receptor (beta chain) was sequenced within a study of CD8+CD57+ T cells in acquired aplastic anemia. The study's findings and limits: Roughly 30 sequences, all CD8+ CDR3, were shared between patients and controls.

Worth noting for this clonotype: Antigen unknown.

TCR beta VDJ and CDR3 were profiled, and genomic DNA was the template. TCRdb re-derived calls from the reads in MiXCR, one entry per CDR3 protein. Among about 200,000 distinct CDR3 sequences listed, around three fifths were seen once. Before being chosen for sequencing, patients had shown CD8+CD57+ cell expansion by flow cytometry. Prior therapy had not been administered to any patient at the time of blood sampling. The sequenced sample consisted of sorted CD4+, CD8+, or CD8+CD57+ T cells (not recorded which) from PBMCs. This clonotype originated in a human donor with aplastic anemia.

The CDR3 DNA follows: TGTGCCAGCAGCTATGGCCGGACAGGTCCCTACGAGCAGTACTTC. Translating it yields CASSYGRTGPYEQYF. The chain combines TRBV5-5 with TRBJ2-7; 7 nucleotides align to TRBD1. Unmatched junction bases numbered 8, after V lost 3 bases and J lost 2 bases. The CDR3 has 15 amino acids. Germline CDR1 reads SGHKS; CDR2 reads YYEKEE (reference sequence).